These 4 T cell receptor beta chains were sequenced from one sample in a study of T cells in Graves' hyperthyroidism and ophthalmopathy (dated by TCRdb to between 2018 and 2021). Receptor libraries were prepared by multiplex PCR. Sequencing instrument: Illumina HiSeq 2000. TCR beta CDR3 regions were amplified from RNA transcripts. A first-round RT-PCR of the TCR CDR3 used the HTBI primer set with the Qiagen OneStep RT-PCR kit. TCRdb passed the public sequencing reads through fastp at Q25 and MiXCR, retaining productive beta sequences. Identical CDR3 proteins give one entry, which carries the most common genes and DNA. The sample records a few hundred thousand distinct CDR3 sequences, roughly an eighth of which are singletons. The ten biggest clones cover 34% of the sample. Sequencing was performed on blood. These receptors originate from a woman in her thirties or forties with Graves' ophthalmopathy.

This clonotype has more than one count but fewer than ten. CDR3 in DNA: TGTGCCAGCAGCCTCGGACTAGCCCCAGATACGCAGTATTTT. Amino acids: CASSLGLAPDTQYF. The J gene is TRBJ2-3, the V gene TRBV9; 8 bases are shared with TRBD2. Germline values: CDR1 SGDLS, CDR2 YYNGEE. This CDR3 region has 14 residues. V lost 4 bases, J lost 4 bases, and 5 bases stayed unmatched.

In this sample, this clonotype turned up a few times. The J gene is TRBJ2-1, the V gene TRBV14; weak D call: TRBD2 (5 bases). Germline V gene data show CDR1 as SGHDN and CDR2 as FVKESK. The CDR3 covers 14 residues. Trimming removed 6 bases at V and 0 bases at J, with 9 bases between. This CDR3 is CASSPGFSYNEQFF. In nucleotides, the CDR3 is TGTGCCAGCAGTCCGGGGTTCTCCTACAATGAGCAGTTCTTC. The whole variable domain, filled in from reference TRBV14 and TRBJ2-1, reads EAGVTQFPSHSVIEKGQTVTLRCDPISGHDNLYWYRRVMGKEIKFLLHFVKESKQDESGMPNNRFLAERTGGTYSTLKVQPAELEDSGVYFCASSPGFSYNEQFFGPGTRLTVL.

This sequence joins TRBV5-6 and TRBJ1-2; unclear D gene. This CDR3 spans 13 amino acids. The ends were cut back, 1 base at V and 4 bases at J, with 8 bases in the middle. CDR1 and CDR2 from the germline V gene are SGHDT and YYEEEE. The CDR3, as DNA: TGTGCCAGCAGCTTGTCGCAGGCCTATGGCTACACCTTC. It specifies CASSLSQAYGYTF.

J is TRBJ1-6 and V is TRBV4-1, with TRBD1 as a possible D gene (5 bases). The V end lost 4 bases, the J end lost 10 bases, and 23 bases lay between the germline ends. The germline V gene has CDR1 MGHRA and CDR2 YSYEKL. The CDR3 runs 17 residues. Here the CDR3 DNA reads TGCGCCAGCAGCCTTGACGGTTCCGGCAGGGCTTTATCACCCCTCCACTTT. Its translation is CASSLDGSGRALSPLHF.